These T cell receptor beta chains were read from a single sample in a study of cytomegalovirus exposure and HLA in healthy donors. Sequenced by immunoSEQ multiplex PCR; TCRdb stores in-frame clones only, minus some. In the table there are about 190,000 clones, over 80% of which are singletons. Sequenced input: PBMCs. These receptors were obtained from a woman aged 45-65 years in good health and CMV-seropositive. CDR3s include the opening cysteine and the closing phenylalanine or tryptophan. A D gene is named only where the DNA matches it firmly. Clone size, where shown, is once, few, many, or a class for clones that have expanded.

D: -; size: -; V: TRBV9; J: TRBJ1-5; DNA: TGTGCCAGCAGCGTAGGAGGAGGTAATCAGCCCCAGCATTTT; CDR3: CASSVGGGNQPQHF
D: TRBD1; size: few; V: TRBV5-1; J: TRBJ2-7; DNA: TGCGCCAGCAGCTTGGAGGGACAGGGGGGCTCCTACGAGCAGTACTTC; CDR3: CASSLEGQGGSYEQYF
D: TRBD1; size: -; V: TRBV7-2; J: TRBJ2-1; DNA: TGTGCCAGCAGCTTGGGACAGGGTCAAAATGAGCAGTTCTTC; CDR3: CASSLGQGQNEQFF
D: -; size: -; V: TRBV6-5; J: TRBJ2-7; DNA: TGTGCCAGCAGTTCCCTGGATTCCAGGGGTGGTTACGAGCAGTACTTC; CDR3: CASSSLDSRGGYEQYF
D: TRBD1; size: once; V: TRBV5-4; J: TRBJ2-3; DNA: TGTGCCAGCAGCTCCGGGACAGGGGGCGCAGATACGCAGTATTTT; CDR3: CASSSGTGGADTQYF
D: -; size: -; V: TRBV7-8; J: TRBJ2-2; DNA: TGTGCCAGCAGCAATAGACCCCCGGGGAACACCGGGGAGCTGTTTTTT; CDR3: CASSNRPPGNTGELFF
D: TRBD1; size: -; V: TRBV28; J: TRBJ2-2; DNA: TGTGCCAGCTACTCCGGGACAGGTTACACCGGGGAGCTGTTTTTT; CDR3: CASYSGTGYTGELFF
D: TRBD2; size: -; V: TRBV6-5; J: TRBJ2-5; DNA: TGTGCCAGCAGTCCGGGACTAGTCCAAGAGACCCAGTACTTC; CDR3: CASSPGLVQETQYF
D: TRBD1; size: -; V: TRBV10-3; J: TRBJ1-2; DNA: TGTGCCATCAGTGATTTTGGACAGGGAAACTATGGCTACACCTTC; CDR3: CAISDFGQGNYGYTF
D: -; size: -; V: TRBV2; J: TRBJ2-3; DNA: TGTGCCAGCAGTGTTCTAGCGACGGCGCAGTATTTT; CDR3: CASSVLATAQYF
D: -; size: -; V: TRBV5-1; J: TRBJ1-1; DNA: TGCGCCAGCAGCTTGGAGCCCCTGGTGAGATCGAACACTGAAGCTTTCTTT; CDR3: CASSLEPLVRSNTEAFF
D: -; size: -; V: TRBV5-1; J: TRBJ2-7; DNA: TGCGCCAGCAGCTTGGGGGTCGACAGCTCCTACGAGCAGTACTTC; CDR3: CASSLGVDSSYEQYF
D: TRBD1; size: few; V: TRBV19; J: TRBJ1-5; DNA: TGTGCCAGTAGTTTACCCCGACAGGGAATAGGCAATCAGCCCCAGCATTTT; CDR3: CASSLPRQGIGNQPQHF
D: -; size: -; V: TRBV7-9; J: TRBJ1-2; DNA: TGTGCCAGCAGCCTCCTCGGGGGGCAGAACGGCTACACCTTC; CDR3: CASSLLGGQNGYTF
D: TRBD1; size: -; V: TRBV27; J: TRBJ1-5; DNA: TGTGCCAGCGGCAGACAGGGGTCCAATCAGCCCCAGCATTTT; CDR3: CASGRQGSNQPQHF
D: -; size: -; V: TRBV2; J: TRBJ1-1; DNA: TGTGCCAGCAGTGCCACAGGAGAAGGGTCCACTGAAGCTTTCTTT; CDR3: CASSATGEGSTEAFF
D: -; size: once; V: TRBV15; J: TRBJ2-5; DNA: TGTGCCACCAGCAGGGACAGCGCCTTGGGGGAGACCCAGTACTTC; CDR3: CATSRDSALGETQYF
D: TRBD1; size: -; V: TRBV5-1; J: TRBJ2-7; DNA: TGCGCCAGCAGCAAGACAGGGGGAGACGAGCAGTACTTC; CDR3: CASSKTGGDEQYF
D: TRBD1; size: -; V: TRBV6-5; J: TRBJ1-2; DNA: TGTGCCAGCAGATTACAGGGGAAAGCAGATGGCTACACCTTC; CDR3: CASRLQGKADGYTF
D: TRBD1; size: -; V: TRBV6-5; J: TRBJ2-2; DNA: TGTGCCAGCAGTCCACGGACAGGGGGTATCGGGGAGCTGTTTTTT; CDR3: CASSPRTGGIGELFF
D: TRBD2; size: -; V: TRBV4-2; J: TRBJ2-7; DNA: TGTGCCAGCAGCCAGGGTGAACTAGCGGGGGGCCCATCCTACGAGCAGTACTTC; CDR3: CASSQGELAGGPSYEQYF
D: -; size: -; V: TRBV10-1; J: TRBJ1-1; DNA: TGCGCCAGCAGTGAGGACTTTATGAACACTGAAGCTTTCTTT; CDR3: CASSEDFMNTEAFF
D: TRBD1; size: once; V: TRBV7-3; J: TRBJ2-1; DNA: TGTGCCAGCAGCATCGACAGGGGGATCTACAATGAGCAGTTCTTC; CDR3: CASSIDRGIYNEQFF
D: -; size: -; V: TRBV2; J: TRBJ2-7; DNA: TGTGCCAGCAGTGAGTCCAGGGCAACCTACGAGCAGTACTTC; CDR3: CASSESRATYEQYF
D: -; size: -; V: TRBV9; J: TRBJ2-1; DNA: TGTGCCAGCAGCGCAGGGGGGTTATTTAATGAGCAGTTCTTC; CDR3: CASSAGGLFNEQFF
D: -; size: -; V: TRBV15; J: TRBJ1-5; DNA: TGTGCCACCAGCAGAGATGGGCAGGGGCTTAATCAGCCCCAGCATTTT; CDR3: CATSRDGQGLNQPQHF
D: TRBD1; size: -; V: TRBV28; J: TRBJ1-4; DNA: TGTGCCAGCAGTTCCTACAGGGGGCCCGGAGCAACTAATGAAAAACTGTTTTTT; CDR3: CASSSYRGPGATNEKLFF
D: -; size: -; V: TRBV4-1; J: TRBJ2-6; DNA: TGCGCCAGCAGACAAGGGAGCTCTGGGGCCAACGTCCTGACTTTC; CDR3: CASRQGSSGANVLTF
D: -; size: -; V: TRBV28; J: TRBJ2-6; DNA: TGTGCCAGCAGTTTGGCAGGGACATCCTCTGGGGCCAACGTCCTGACTTTC; CDR3: CASSLAGTSSGANVLTF
D: -; size: -; V: TRBV9; J: TRBJ1-6; DNA: TGTGCCAGCAGCCCACACAGCTCCTATAATTCACCCCTCCACTTT; CDR3: CASSPHSSYNSPLHF
D: TRBD1; size: -; V: TRBV7-2; J: TRBJ1-1; DNA: TGTGCCAGCAGAGACCGGACAGGGGGCTCTGAAGCTTTCTTT; CDR3: CASRDRTGGSEAFF
D: -; size: once; V: TRBV14; J: TRBJ2-1; DNA: TGTGCCAGCAGCCGTGGACTGAACAATGAGCAGTTCTTC; CDR3: CASSRGLNNEQFF
D: -; size: few; V: TRBV19; J: TRBJ1-4; DNA: TGTGCCAGTAGTCTACGGGTGGATGAAAAACTGTTTTTT; CDR3: CASSLRVDEKLFF